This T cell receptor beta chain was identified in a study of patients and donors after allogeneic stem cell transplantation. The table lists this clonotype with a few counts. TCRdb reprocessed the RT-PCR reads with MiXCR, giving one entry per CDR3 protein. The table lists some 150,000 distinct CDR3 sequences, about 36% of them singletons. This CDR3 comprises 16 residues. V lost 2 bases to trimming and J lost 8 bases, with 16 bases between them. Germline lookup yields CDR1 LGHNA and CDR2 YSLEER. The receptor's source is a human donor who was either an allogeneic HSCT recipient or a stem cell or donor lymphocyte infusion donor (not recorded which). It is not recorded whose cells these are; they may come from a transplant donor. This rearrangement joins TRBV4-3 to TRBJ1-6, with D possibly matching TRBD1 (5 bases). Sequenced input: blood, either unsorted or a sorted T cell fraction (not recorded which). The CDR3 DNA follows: TGCGCCAGCAGCCAACGTCGTCGGGGGGTGTATTCACCCCTCCACTTT. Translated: CASSQRRRGVYSPLHF.